This is a list of T cell receptor beta chains from one sample in a study of technical replicates of blood from several donors. Repertoires were generated with immunoSEQ multiplex PCR, while TCRdb's copy carries only in-frame clones and drops some. The sample has approximately 73,000 clones, roughly 93% seen once. Material: T cells isolated from PBMCs. The receptor source for this set is a human donor in good health. Each CDR3 is given with its conserved first and last residue.

v_gene: TRBV27
j_gene: TRBJ2-3
CDR3aa: CASSLSRTDTQYF

v_gene: TRBV4-3
j_gene: TRBJ1-1
CDR3aa: CASSQTTGRRIGTEAFF

v_gene: TRBV5-1
j_gene: TRBJ2-1
CDR3aa: CASSSVETAYNEQFF

v_gene: TRBV5-5
j_gene: TRBJ1-3
CDR3aa: CASSRDSQALGNTIYF

v_gene: TRBV9
j_gene: TRBJ1-1
CDR3aa: CASSVGQGPMNTEAFF

v_gene: TRBV5-1
j_gene: TRBJ2-5
CDR3aa: CASSPGPGEYF

v_gene: TRBV14
j_gene: TRBJ2-3
CDR3aa: CASSQAGGPDTQYF

v_gene: TRBV27
j_gene: TRBJ1-5
CDR3aa: CASSPGTNQPQHF

v_gene: TRBV7-6
j_gene: TRBJ2-6
CDR3aa: CASSLAASGANVLTF

v_gene: TRBV15
j_gene: TRBJ1-1
CDR3aa: CATSTISNTEAFF

v_gene: TRBV28
j_gene: TRBJ1-2
CDR3aa: CASSSPGTYRLNYGYTF

v_gene: TRBV6-1
j_gene: TRBJ2-7
CDR3aa: CASSEGTGAYEQYF

v_gene: TRBV5-1
j_gene: TRBJ2-7
CDR3aa: CASSLTPGNTYEQYF

v_gene: TRBV4-2
j_gene: TRBJ1-4
CDR3aa: CASSQEDSNEKLFF

v_gene: TRBV11-3
j_gene: TRBJ2-3
CDR3aa: CASSPPMEGDTQYF

v_gene: TRBV19
j_gene: TRBJ2-7
CDR3aa: CASSPRQGTYEQYF

v_gene: TRBV11-2
j_gene: TRBJ2-7
CDR3aa: CASSLEAGTTYEQYF

v_gene: TRBV11-3
j_gene: TRBJ2-5
CDR3aa: CASSLELSQETQYF

v_gene: TRBV18
j_gene: TRBJ1-4
CDR3aa: CASSPRRSEKLFF

v_gene: TRBV6-6
j_gene: TRBJ1-5
CDR3aa: CASGEGSGQPQHF

v_gene: TRBV2
j_gene: TRBJ1-1
CDR3aa: CASSLGTANTEAFF

v_gene: TRBV6-1
j_gene: TRBJ2-1
CDR3aa: CASSELAGDYNEQFF

v_gene: TRBV28
j_gene: TRBJ1-5
CDR3aa: CASSLLTGKQPQHF

v_gene: TRBV5-6
j_gene: TRBJ2-4
CDR3aa: CASSWRTSGKAKNIQYF

v_gene: TRBV9
j_gene: TRBJ1-1
CDR3aa: CASSMGQPNTEAFF

v_gene: TRBV6-1
j_gene: TRBJ2-3
CDR3aa: CASSESSGWSTDTQYF

v_gene: TRBV19
j_gene: TRBJ1-1
CDR3aa: CASSIIAGKNTEAFF

v_gene: TRBV4-1
j_gene: TRBJ2-4
CDR3aa: CASSQAPPDIQYF

v_gene: TRBV28
j_gene: TRBJ1-2
CDR3aa: CASSPPQYYGYTF

v_gene: TRBV5-1
j_gene: TRBJ2-3
CDR3aa: CASSWTTGKSTDTQYF

v_gene: TRBV5-8
j_gene: TRBJ1-3
CDR3aa: CASSPGTGAGNTIYF

v_gene: TRBV7-3
j_gene: TRBJ2-1
CDR3aa: CASSLGLANEQFF

v_gene: TRBV7-6
j_gene: TRBJ1-2
CDR3aa: CASSSDRGGEGYTF

v_gene: TRBV28
j_gene: TRBJ1-2
CDR3aa: CASSLRGQNYGYTF

v_gene: TRBV9
j_gene: TRBJ2-3
CDR3aa: CASSGGEGADTQYF

v_gene: TRBV14
j_gene: TRBJ2-2
CDR3aa: CASSGQLNTGELFF

v_gene: TRBV11-3
j_gene: TRBJ2-7
CDR3aa: CASSFGSGDEQYF